A selection of T cell receptor beta chains follows, all from one sample in a study of PD-L1 blockade in urothelial cancer. Sequenced by immunoSEQ multiplex PCR; TCRdb stores in-frame clones only, minus some. Of 60,000 to 80,000 clones listed, about 90% are singletons. The sample here was PBMCs, taken around atezolizumab (anti-PD-L1) treatment. Every receptor here comes from a man in his sixties with urothelial cancer. Each CDR3 is given with its conserved first and last residue.

V: TRBV4-1; J: TRBJ2-3; CDR3: CASSSSPGRYGTDTQYF
V: TRBV7-9; J: TRBJ1-6; CDR3: CASSLGLTNFYGSPLHF
V: TRBV25-1; J: TRBJ1-1; CDR3: CASSREGARTEAFF
V: TRBV6-5; J: TRBJ2-2; CDR3: CASRIGLNTGELFF
V: TRBV5-1; J: TRBJ1-1; CDR3: CASSPSTNTEAFF
V: TRBV6-5; J: TRBJ1-5; CDR3: CASSRKGDQPQHF
V: TRBV7-6; J: TRBJ2-3; CDR3: CASSPTSGGTDTQYF
V: TRBV27; J: TRBJ2-3; CDR3: CASSLYPVTDTQYF
V: TRBV19; J: TRBJ1-5; CDR3: CASTGGGRLGQPQHF
V: TRBV2; J: TRBJ1-3; CDR3: CASKTGLNSGNTIYF
V: TRBV14; J: TRBJ2-6; CDR3: CASRGRGTGANVLTF
V: TRBV19; J: TRBJ1-1; CDR3: CATRRGRTNTEAFF
V: TRBV15; J: TRBJ1-2; CDR3: CATSRGSGGYTF
V: TRBV5-6; J: TRBJ2-2; CDR3: CASSLAGGRFAGELFF
V: TRBV27; J: TRBJ2-2; CDR3: CASRGTSGIKRRTGELFF
V: TRBV27; J: TRBJ1-5; CDR3: CASSFSGAQPQHF
V: TRBV4-1; J: TRBJ1-5; CDR3: CASSPDPRTGTEPQHF
V: TRBV7-7; J: TRBJ2-1; CDR3: CASSWREGNEQFF
V: TRBV15; J: TRBJ2-7; CDR3: CATSPSYEQYF
V: TRBV6-6; J: TRBJ1-5; CDR3: CASSYPGQGITQPQHF
V: TRBV5-6; J: TRBJ1-3; CDR3: CASSSSTSSGNTIYF
V: TRBV5-1; J: TRBJ1-4; CDR3: CASSWDSNEKLFF
V: TRBV4-2; J: TRBJ2-2; CDR3: CASSQNYINTGELFF
V: TRBV9; J: TRBJ1-5; CDR3: CASGSRDSNQPQHF
V: TRBV2; J: TRBJ1-1; CDR3: CAIQGEGTEAFF
V: TRBV20-1; J: TRBJ1-1; CDR3: CSEGMTEAFF
V: TRBV5-5; J: TRBJ2-3; CDR3: CASSLSGRYTDTQYF
V: TRBV6-1; J: TRBJ1-4; CDR3: CASRASVEKLFF
V: TRBV11-3; J: TRBJ1-1; CDR3: CASSITGTGQAFF
V: TRBV30; J: TRBJ1-5; CDR3: CAWSRTVSNQPQHF
V: TRBV18; J: TRBJ2-2; CDR3: CASSPVGGGELFF
V: TRBV19; J: TRBJ1-2; CDR3: CASMGGSASGYTF
V: TRBV9; J: TRBJ2-7; CDR3: CASSVGLQETYEQYF
V: TRBV6-8; J: TRBJ2-5; CDR3: CASSPSPAAGEETQYF
V: TRBV4-1; J: TRBJ2-7; CDR3: CASSQGQGADYEQYF
V: TRBV11-2; J: TRBJ1-5; CDR3: CASSSQQGNQPQHF
V: TRBV14; J: TRBJ2-5; CDR3: CASSPWDFQETQYF
V: TRBV5-1; J: TRBJ2-5; CDR3: CASSLGMAGGKETQYF
V: TRBV30; J: TRBJ1-5; CDR3: CAWSRGGGSNQPQHF
V: TRBV29-1; J: TRBJ2-7; CDR3: CSVEETGDEQYF
V: TRBV13; J: TRBJ2-1; CDR3: CASSLEDTDREQFF
V: TRBV28; J: TRBJ2-2; CDR3: CASSKDSSNTGELFF
V: TRBV6-1; J: TRBJ2-7; CDR3: CASSGWTGGYEQYF
V: TRBV7-9; J: TRBJ1-4; CDR3: CASSLVATEKLFF
V: TRBV2; J: TRBJ2-7; CDR3: CASSGPERLSYEQYF